The clone carrying this T cell receptor (beta chain) turned up a few times. Its antigen is unknown. At one end the junction does not follow the germline gene, possibly because of a read error. CDR3 length equals 14 residues. Investigators prepared the TCR beta libraries by applying iRepertoire HTBI primers and Arm-PCR of CDR3 regions. TCRdb ran MiXCR on the multiplex PCR reads and lists one entry per CDR3 protein. The data hold 320,000 or so distinct CDR3 sequences, with over 15% observed a single time. Described time point: newly diagnosed GD, antithyroid drugs for less than 3 months. RNA from PBMCs was the source of the TCR library. This record belongs to a study of regulatory T cells in long-lasting Graves disease. At the level of the study: For a period under 3 months, newly diagnosed Graves' patients had taken antithyroid drugs.

Study results and limitations: Favoring TRBV28, TRBJ1-2 and TRBJ2-5 was a feature seen in persistent disease.

The clonotype was recovered from a female donor with Graves disease. This specimen consisted of peripheral blood mononuclear cells (PBMCs), obtained at new diagnosis, from a patient treated with antithyroid drugs. The V gene is TRBV12-3 or TRBV12-4, the J gene TRBJ2-7, with 9 positions matching TRBD1. The CDR3 DNA follows: TGTGCCAGCAGCTACGGGACAGGGTCCTACAAGCAGTACTTC. Its translation: CASSYGTGSYKQYF.